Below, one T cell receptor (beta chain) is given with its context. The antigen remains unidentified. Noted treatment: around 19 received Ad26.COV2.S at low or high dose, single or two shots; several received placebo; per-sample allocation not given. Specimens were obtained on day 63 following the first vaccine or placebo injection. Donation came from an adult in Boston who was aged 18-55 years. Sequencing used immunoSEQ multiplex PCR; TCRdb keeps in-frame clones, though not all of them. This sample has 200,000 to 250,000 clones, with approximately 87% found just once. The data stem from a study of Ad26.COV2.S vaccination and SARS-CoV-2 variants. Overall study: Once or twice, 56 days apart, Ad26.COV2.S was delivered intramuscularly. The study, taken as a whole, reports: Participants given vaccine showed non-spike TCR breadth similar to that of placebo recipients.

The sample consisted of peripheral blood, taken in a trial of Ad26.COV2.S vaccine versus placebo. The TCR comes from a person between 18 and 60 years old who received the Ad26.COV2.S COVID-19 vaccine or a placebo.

The CDR3 is CASSLYGWGSSSYEQYF. In DNA, the CDR3 is TGTGCCAGCAGCTTGTACGGGTGGGGTTCCAGCTCCTACGAGCAGTACTTC. The chain employs TRBV7-9 and TRBJ2-7; D remains unclear. This CDR3 is built from 17 residues. V gave up 3 bases and J gave up 0 bases, with 18 bases separating them. The germline V gene has CDR1 SEHNR and CDR2 FQNEAQ (reference sequence).